A selection of T cell receptor beta chains follows, all from one sample in a study of blood T cells in healthy people across ages. MiXCR, applied by TCRdb to the 5' RACE reads, yields one record per CDR3 protein. Among approximately 1.5 million distinct CDR3 sequences listed, about 35% were seen once. Sequencing was performed on blood. These receptors were taken from a woman in her twenties or thirties in good health. The CDR3 runs from the conserved cysteine through the conserved F or W. The D gene is left open where the match is weak. Expanded clones get a size class; other rows say once, few or many, or leave the size out.

V,size,J,D,CDR3,DNA
TRBV18,-,TRBJ2-5,-,CASSRTGTPGQETQYF,TGTGCCAGCTCACGCACCGGGACGCCCGGCCAAGAGACCCAGTACTTC
TRBV20-1,few,TRBJ1-1,-,CSARLGVGRRIEAFF,TGCAGTGCTAGATTGGGGGTGGGACGGAGGATTGAAGCTTTCTTT
TRBV19,-,TRBJ2-1,-,CASSVLEAPSYNEQFF,TGTGCCAGTAGTGTATTAGAGGCCCCTTCCTACAATGAGCAGTTCTTC
TRBV29-1,-,TRBJ1-2,-,CSVVALGYGYTF,TGCAGCGTTGTAGCCCTGGGCTATGGCTACACCTTC
TRBV15,few,TRBJ2-5,-,CATSRDRGRGRMYQETQYF,TGTGCCACCAGCAGAGATCGGGGTCGAGGACGGATGTACCAAGAGACCCAGTACTTC
TRBV6-6,-,TRBJ2-7,-,CASSSLGVGQHSYEQYF,TGTGCCAGCAGCTCTCTCGGTGTAGGGCAACACTCCTACGAGCAGTACTTC
TRBV7-9,many,TRBJ1-2,-,CASSPSGTDGYTF,TGTGCCAGCAGCCCTTCCGGGACGGATGGCTACACCTTC
TRBV12-3/TRBV12-4,-,TRBJ2-7,TRBD1,CASRGTGGAGEQYF,TGTGCCAGCAGGGGCACAGGGGGCGCAGGCGAGCAGTACTTC
TRBV13,many,TRBJ2-3,-,CASSPRLEADTQYF,TGTGCCAGCAGCCCTCGACTAGAAGCAGATACGCAGTATTTT
TRBV4-1,-,TRBJ2-2,-,CASSHSSGPDTGELFF,TGCGCCAGCAGCCACTCCTCCGGGCCCGACACCGGGGAGCTGTTTTTT
TRBV18,-,TRBJ1-1,TRBD1,CASSTMGTGDTEAFF,TGTGCCAGCTCAACGATGGGCACAGGGGACACTGAAGCTTTCTTT
TRBV5-1,-,TRBJ1-1,TRBD1,CASSWDRGGTEAFF,TGCGCCAGCAGCTGGGACAGGGGAGGGACTGAAGCTTTCTTT
TRBV10-1,-,TRBJ2-3,-,CASSGWRGQSTDTQYF,TGCGCCAGCAGTGGATGGCGGGGCCAAAGCACAGATACGCAGTATTTT
TRBV3-1,-,TRBJ1-2,-,CASSQDWGRSSVGYTF,TGTGCCAGCAGCCAAGATTGGGGCCGCTCCTCAGTGGGCTACACCTTC
TRBV5-1,-,TRBJ2-7,TRBD2,CASSLTGGPHEQYF,TGCGCCAGCAGCTTAACGGGAGGGCCCCACGAGCAGTACTTC
TRBV2,-,TRBJ1-1,-,CASSVRQFSEAFF,TGTGCCAGCAGTGTTCGACAGTTTTCTGAAGCTTTCTTT
TRBV12-3/TRBV12-4,few,TRBJ2-5,-,CASSTWQGQETQYF,TGTGCCAGCAGTACCTGGCAAGGTCAAGAGACCCAGTACTTC
TRBV3-1,-,TRBJ2-5,-,CASSPTGSRRETQYF,TGTGCCAGCAGCCCCACAGGGTCCCGACGGGAGACCCAGTACTTC